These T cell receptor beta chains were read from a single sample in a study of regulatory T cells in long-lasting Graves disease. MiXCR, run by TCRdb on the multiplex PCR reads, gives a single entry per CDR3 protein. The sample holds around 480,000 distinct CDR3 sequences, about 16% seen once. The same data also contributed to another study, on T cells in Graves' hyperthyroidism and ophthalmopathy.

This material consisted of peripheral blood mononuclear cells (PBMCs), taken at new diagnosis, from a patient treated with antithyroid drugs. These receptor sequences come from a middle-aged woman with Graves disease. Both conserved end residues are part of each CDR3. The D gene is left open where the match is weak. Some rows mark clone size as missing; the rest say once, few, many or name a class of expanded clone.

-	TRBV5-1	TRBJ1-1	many	TGCGCCAGCAGCTTGTGGCGCATGAACACTGAAGCTTTCTTT	CASSLWRMNTEAFF
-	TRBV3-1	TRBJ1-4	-	TGTGCCAGCAGCCGGGGGGGTGTCTTTAATGAAAAACTGTTTTTT	CASSRGGVFNEKLFF
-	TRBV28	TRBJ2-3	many	TGTGCCATAAGTCCGGGCACAGATACGCAGTATTTT	CAISPGTDTQYF
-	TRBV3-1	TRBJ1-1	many	TGTGCCAGCAGCCAAATAGCGAACACTGAAGCTTTCTTT	CASSQIANTEAFF
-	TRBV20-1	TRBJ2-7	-	TGCAGTGCTAGAGTCCCTAACGAGCAGTACTTC	CSARVPNEQYF
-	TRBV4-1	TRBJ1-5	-	TGCGCCAGCAGCCAAGAATGGGGGGGGACCCCCCGGCCCCAGCATTTT	CASSQEWGGTPRPQHF
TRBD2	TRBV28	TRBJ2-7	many	TGTGCCAGCAGTGAAGGGACTAGGCCCTACGAGCAGTACTTC	CASSEGTRPYEQYF
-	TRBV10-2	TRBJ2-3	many	TGCGCCAGTCGTTCCCGGGCTGTGGCAGATACGCAGTATTTT	CASRSRAVADTQYF
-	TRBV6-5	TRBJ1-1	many	TGTGCCAGCAGTTTAACCCCCACGGACACTGAAGCTTTCTTT	CASSLTPTDTEAFF
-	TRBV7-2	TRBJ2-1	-	TGTGCCAGCAGCCTCACGACGGGAACACACTACAATGAGCAGTTCTTC	CASSLTTGTHYNEQFF
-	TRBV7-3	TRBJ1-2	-	TGTGCCAGCAGCCAAGAGGCGGGAGGGTACTATGGCTACACCTTC	CASSQEAGGYYGYTF
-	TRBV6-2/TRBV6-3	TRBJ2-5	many	TGTGCCAGTAACGGGATCGGGGAAGCAGAGACCCAGTACTTC	CASNGIGEAETQYF
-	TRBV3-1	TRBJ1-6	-	TGTGCCAGCAGCCAAGTCGGGTCACTCCTCCACTTT	CASSQVGSLLHF
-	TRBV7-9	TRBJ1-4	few	TGTGCCAGCAGCAACCGGCCCCGGGGTGAAAAACTGTTTTTT	CASSNRPRGEKLFF
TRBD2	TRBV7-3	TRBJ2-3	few	TGTGCCAGCAGCGCGGGGGGCCCGAGCACAGATACGCAGTATTTT	CASSAGGPSTDTQYF
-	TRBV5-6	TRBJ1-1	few	TGTGCCAGCAGCTTGGCCGGAGGGGAGAGGAGGGGAAACACTGAAGCTTTCTTT	CASSLAGGERRGNTEAFF
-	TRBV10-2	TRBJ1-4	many	TGCGCCAGCAGTGACGGGGCAGGGATAAATGAAAAACTGTTTTTT	CASSDGAGINEKLFF
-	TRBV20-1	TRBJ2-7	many	TGCAGTGCTAGTATCTCGCAGGTCCCCTACGAGCAGTACTTC	CSASISQVPYEQYF
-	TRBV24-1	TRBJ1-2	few	TGTGCCACCAGTGATCCTCCCGCCGACACCTTC	CATSDPPADTF
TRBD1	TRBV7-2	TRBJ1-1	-	TGTGCCAGCAGCTTAGACAGGGGGGTTGGTACTGAAGCTTTCTTT	CASSLDRGVGTEAFF
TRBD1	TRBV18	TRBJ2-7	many	TGTGCCAGCTCGCGGACAGGGGGCAACGGCTACGAGCAGTACTTC	CASSRTGGNGYEQYF
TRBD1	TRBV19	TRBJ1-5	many	TGTGCCAGTAGTATCGGATCAGGGGGCAGCAATCAGCCCCAGCATTTT	CASSIGSGGSNQPQHF
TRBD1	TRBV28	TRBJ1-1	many	TGTGCCAGTCACGCCACACAGGGACAGAAGAACACTGAAGCTTTCTTT	CASHATQGQKNTEAFF
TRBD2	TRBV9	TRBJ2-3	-	TGTGCCAGCAGCGTAACCCCTAGCGGGGGAGATACGCAGTATTTT	CASSVTPSGGDTQYF
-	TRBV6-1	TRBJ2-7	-	TGTGCCAGCCTATCTGACAGGACCTACGAGCAGTACTTC	CASLSDRTYEQYF
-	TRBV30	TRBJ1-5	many	TGTGCCTGGAGTGTAGCGCGGGGGGCGCGAAGCAATCAGCCCCAGCATTTT	CAWSVARGARSNQPQHF
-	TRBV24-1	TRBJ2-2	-	TGTGCCACCAGTGAGGACACGAGGGCCGGGGAGCTGTTTTTT	CATSEDTRAGELFF
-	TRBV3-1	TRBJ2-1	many	TGTGCCAGCAGCCTAAGAGACAGAGCTAGGGATGAGCAGTTCTTC	CASSLRDRARDEQFF
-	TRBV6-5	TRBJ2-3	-	TGTGCCAGCAGTTACGGGCGTCGGGGAAGCTCAGATACGCAGTATTTT	CASSYGRRGSSDTQYF
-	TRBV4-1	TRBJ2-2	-	TGCGCCAGCAGCCAAGAGCCAGGGAACACCGGGGAGCTGTTTTTT	CASSQEPGNTGELFF
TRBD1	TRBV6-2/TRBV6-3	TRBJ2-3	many	TGTGCCAGCAGCCGGGACAGCAGGCCAGATACGCAGTATTTT	CASSRDSRPDTQYF
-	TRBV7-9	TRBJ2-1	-	TGTGCCAGCAGCCCTCACCTTACTTACAATGAGCAGTTCTTC	CASSPHLTYNEQFF
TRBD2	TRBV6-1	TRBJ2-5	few	TGTGCCAGCAGTCGCGCGACTAGCGGGGGGGCGGAGACCCAGTACTTC	CASSRATSGGAETQYF
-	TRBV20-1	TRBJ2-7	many	TGCAGTGCTAGAGTTACAGGGATGGGTTACGAGCAGTACTTC	CSARVTGMGYEQYF
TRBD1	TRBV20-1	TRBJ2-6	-	TGCAGTGCTGCCGGGACAGTAGTGAACGTCCTGACTTTC	CSAAGTVVNVLTF
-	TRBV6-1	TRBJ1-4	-	TGTGCCAGCAACGGTCTCGCGCTAGAAAAACTGCTTTTT	CASNGLALEKLLF
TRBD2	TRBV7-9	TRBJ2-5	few	TGTGCCAGCAGCCCGAACCCGGGACTACAAGAGACCCAGTACTTC	CASSPNPGLQETQYF
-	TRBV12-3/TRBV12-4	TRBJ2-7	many	TGTGCCAGCCTGGGGGCTTATAGGGGCGAGCAGTACTTC	CASLGAYRGEQYF
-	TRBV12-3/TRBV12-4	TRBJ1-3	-	TGTGCCAGCAGTCGAAGGGAATCTGGAAACACCATATATTTT	CASSRRESGNTIYF
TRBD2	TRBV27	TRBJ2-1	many	TGTGCCAGCAGTTTTTACCGGGGGGGCCAGTACAATGAGCAGTTCTTC	CASSFYRGGQYNEQFF
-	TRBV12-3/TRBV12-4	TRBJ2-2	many	TGTGCCAGCAGCGGGCAATACACCGGGGAGCTGTTTTTT	CASSGQYTGELFF